The rows below give T cell receptor beta chains drawn from one sample of a study of naive and memory T cell subsets. TCRdb redid the calling of the UMI-ligation and nested PCR reads with MiXCR, one entry per CDR3 protein. The data contain 84,000 or so distinct CDR3 sequences, about 6.5% of them seen just once; the ten biggest clones take up 1.6%. Sequences were obtained from central memory CD4+ T cells from blood. The receptors were sampled from a human donor in good health. Each CDR3 is given with its conserved first and last residue. The D gene is left open where the match is weak. Rows may omit the clone size; those that give it use once, few, many or a size class.

J gene,clone size,V gene,D gene,CDR3 DNA,CDR3 protein
TRBJ2-7,-,TRBV6-5,TRBD2,TGTGCCAGCAGTATGGGACTAGCGGGAGGTGAGCAGTACTTC,CASSMGLAGGEQYF
TRBJ1-1,few,TRBV18,-,TGTGCCAGCTCGGATGGGGGGAACACTGAAGCTTTCTTT,CASSDGGNTEAFF
TRBJ1-6,many,TRBV7-2,TRBD1,TGTGCCAGCAGCAGGGACAGGAAGAATTCACCCCTCCACTTT,CASSRDRKNSPLHF
TRBJ1-3,many,TRBV12-3/TRBV12-4,-,TGTGCCGGAGCAACTGGAGCTATGTTTGGAAACACCATATATTTT,CAGATGAMFGNTIYF
TRBJ1-1,many,TRBV5-1,-,TGCGCCAGCAGCCAGTCGGGTCAACCCGTTCCGAACACTGAAGCTTTCTTT,CASSQSGQPVPNTEAFF
TRBJ1-2,-,TRBV28,-,TGTGCCGGCAGTTTGAAGGGGACCTATGGCTACACCTTC,CAGSLKGTYGYTF
TRBJ1-2,few,TRBV21-1,-,TGTGCCAGCAGCAAAGAGGGGACAAGACCTAACTATGGCTACACCTTC,CASSKEGTRPNYGYTF
TRBJ1-4,many,TRBV5-1,-,TGCGCCAGCAGGTTCGTTGGAACGGATGAAAAACTGTTTTTT,CASRFVGTDEKLFF
TRBJ1-2,-,TRBV20-1,-,TGCAGTGCTAGAGATAAGGTTACAGGGAGCTATGGCTACACCTTC,CSARDKVTGSYGYTF
TRBJ1-2,-,TRBV7-9,-,TGTGCCAGCAGCTTAACTGGGGCGGTGTCCTACGGCTACACCTTC,CASSLTGAVSYGYTF
TRBJ2-7,many,TRBV10-3,TRBD1,TGTGCCATCGGACGGGACAGTACCTACGAGCAGTACTTC,CAIGRDSTYEQYF
TRBJ2-1,-,TRBV19,TRBD2,TGTGCCAGTAGTTCCCTCCCGGGACTAGCGGTCTACAATGAGCAGTTCTTC,CASSSLPGLAVYNEQFF
TRBJ2-7,many,TRBV7-2,TRBD2,TGTGCCAGCAGCTTAATGGCGGGAGCGAGCTCCTACGAGCAGTACTTC,CASSLMAGASSYEQYF
TRBJ2-5,few,TRBV5-1,-,TGCGCCAGCTCCCCCTCAGGGGCGGGAGAGACCCAGTACTTC,CASSPSGAGETQYF
TRBJ1-1,many,TRBV18,-,TGTGCCAGCTCACTACAACAGGACCTGAACACTGAAGCTTTCTTT,CASSLQQDLNTEAFF
TRBJ2-4,many,TRBV20-1,-,TGCAGTGCTAGCGTCGAGTTAAACATTCAGTACTTC,CSASVELNIQYF
TRBJ2-3,-,TRBV11-2,-,TGTGCCAGCAGCCGCGGTAGGCCAGATACGCAGTATTTT,CASSRGRPDTQYF
TRBJ1-2,many,TRBV28,-,TGTGCCAGCAGCAGTATAGACTATGGCTACACCTTC,CASSSIDYGYTF
TRBJ2-3,many,TRBV6-2/TRBV6-3,TRBD2,TGTGCCAGCAGTTACGGCGCCAGCGGGGGGGCCGCTACGCAGTATTTT,CASSYGASGGAATQYF
TRBJ2-5,many,TRBV11-1,TRBD1,TGTGCCAGCAGCCCGACAGGGTTGGTAAAGACCCAGTACTTC,CASSPTGLVKTQYF
TRBJ2-7,few,TRBV20-1,-,TGCAGTGCTAGAGAGGGAATCCACGAGCAGTACTTC,CSAREGIHEQYF
TRBJ2-3,many,TRBV20-1,TRBD2,TGCAGTGCTAGGGACCCAGCGGGGGGGAGGGCAGATACGCAGTATTTT,CSARDPAGGRADTQYF
TRBJ1-6,many,TRBV28,-,TGTGCCAGCAGTTTGCGAAGGAATAATTCACCCCTCCACTTT,CASSLRRNNSPLHF
TRBJ1-1,many,TRBV18,-,TGTGCCAGCTCACAGCAGGGCGATTTGTACACTGAAGCTTTCTTT,CASSQQGDLYTEAFF
TRBJ2-1,few,TRBV6-4,-,TGTGCCAGCAGTGAGCGGTGGGAGGCATACAATGAGCAGTTCTTC,CASSERWEAYNEQFF
TRBJ1-1,many,TRBV7-2,-,TGTGCCAGCAGCTCTCAAGGACAGCCAAACACTGAAGCTTTCTTT,CASSSQGQPNTEAFF
TRBJ2-7,many,TRBV6-1,-,TGTGCCAGCAGTGAATGGCCAGAGGGCGAGCAGTACTTC,CASSEWPEGEQYF
TRBJ1-6,many,TRBV2,-,TGTGCCAGCAGTTCGACAGAAGATTCACCCCTCCACTTT,CASSSTEDSPLHF
TRBJ1-1,many,TRBV7-2,-,TGTGCCAGCAGCTCAAGAGGGCTTACTGAAGCTTTCTTT,CASSSRGLTEAFF
TRBJ1-5,many,TRBV6-2/TRBV6-3,-,TGTGCCAGCAGTTACCGGGGAGGGCCCCAGCATTTT,CASSYRGGPQHF
TRBJ2-7,many,TRBV12-3/TRBV12-4,-,TGTGCCAGCAGTTCCAGGGGAGCAACTACGGGGGAGCAGTACTTC,CASSSRGATTGEQYF
TRBJ1-5,-,TRBV7-2,-,TGTGCCAGCAGCCTCAGGGTTAATGATCAGCCCCAGCATTTT,CASSLRVNDQPQHF
TRBJ2-7,many,TRBV12-3/TRBV12-4,-,TGTGCCAGCAGTTTATCCCCACCAGGTTTCTCCTACGAGCAGTACTTC,CASSLSPPGFSYEQYF
TRBJ2-2,few,TRBV12-3/TRBV12-4,-,TGTGCCAGCAGAGGAGGAGGGGGGGCCCGCACCACCGGGGAGCTGTTTTTT,CASRGGGGARTTGELFF
TRBJ1-1,few,TRBV10-3,-,TGTGCCATCAGGATACAGGAGAACACTGAAGCTTTCTTT,CAIRIQENTEAFF
TRBJ2-3,many,TRBV24-1,-,TGTGCCACCAGTGATCCCCGGACAGTCAGCACAGATACGCAGTATTTT,CATSDPRTVSTDTQYF
TRBJ2-1,few,TRBV11-2,TRBD2,TGTGCCAGCAGCCCCAATAGCGGGACTCAAAGGGGGAATGAGCAGTTCTTC,CASSPNSGTQRGNEQFF
TRBJ1-6,many,TRBV28,-,TGTGCCAGCAGTTTATCGTTCTCGAGCTCCTATAATTCACCCCTCCACTTT,CASSLSFSSSYNSPLHF
TRBJ2-3,-,TRBV7-9,-,TGTGCCAGCAGCTCCCTGGGCGGACGTAGCACAGATACGCAGTATTTT,CASSSLGGRSTDTQYF
TRBJ2-5,-,TRBV12-3/TRBV12-4,-,TGTGCCAGCGTCGGGGACACGGGCCAGGTAGAGACCCAGTACTTC,CASVGDTGQVETQYF
TRBJ2-5,-,TRBV10-3,-,TGTGCCATCAGTGAGTCGAAAGAGACCCAGTACTTC,CAISESKETQYF
TRBJ2-4,many,TRBV12-3/TRBV12-4,-,TGTGCCAGCAGTTTAGATGGTGGGAACATTCAGTACTTC,CASSLDGGNIQYF
TRBJ2-4,many,TRBV3-1,-,TGTGCCAGCAGCCAAGGGGCAGGAGCCAAAAACATTCAGTACTTC,CASSQGAGAKNIQYF
TRBJ2-2,-,TRBV12-3/TRBV12-4,-,TGTGCCAGCAGTTGGGGCGCGGGCACCGGGGAGCTGTTTTTT,CASSWGAGTGELFF
TRBJ2-5,-,TRBV4-2,TRBD2,TGTGCCAGCAGCCAAGATTCGATTTGGACTAGCGCAGGAGGGGAGACCCAGTACTTC,CASSQDSIWTSAGGETQYF
TRBJ1-1,-,TRBV2,-,TGTGCCAGCAGTGAAAGGACGGTGAACACTGAAGCTTTCTTT,CASSERTVNTEAFF
TRBJ1-6,-,TRBV19,-,TGTGCCAGTAGTATTGGGTACGGCTCAAATTCACCCCTCCACTTT,CASSIGYGSNSPLHF
TRBJ2-1,many,TRBV20-1,-,TGCAGTGCTAGAGGTTTAGCCCGAGGGAATGAGCAGTTCTTC,CSARGLARGNEQFF
TRBJ2-7,-,TRBV27,-,TGTGCCAGCAGGTCGGGGGCCGGTATCCTATACGAGCAGTACTTC,CASRSGAGILYEQYF
TRBJ1-1,-,TRBV20-1,-,TGCAGTGCGCTTACAGAGAACACTGAAGCTTTCTTT,CSALTENTEAFF
TRBJ2-3,-,TRBV7-9,TRBD1,TGTGCCATCTCGCAGCAGGGGGCTAGCACAGATACGCAGTATTTT,CAISQQGASTDTQYF
TRBJ2-1,many,TRBV6-6,-,TGTGCCAGCAGTTTCGCCCAGGGGCATAACTTC,CASSFAQGHNF